The following is a TCR beta chain sequence with its context. Its antigen is still unknown. This entry comes from a study of shared clonotypes between healthy human individuals. Genomic DNA per cell subset filled all wells of several immunoSEQ plates. This table comes from immunoSEQ multiplex PCR, and its TCRdb copy is limited to in-frame clones, with some not included. The repertoire has fewer than 2.5 million clones, approximately 93% of them found once; the top ten carry 0.36%. Subsets obtained from CD4+ cells comprised CD45RA+ naive and CD45RA-negative memory cells. Study-level results: Sampling covered blood only; tissue repertoires likely differ. Relative to clonotypes present in all four donors, those not shared had lower generation probabilities.

The sample consisted of naive CD4+ T cells from PBMCs. The subset was: CD45RA+ positively selected. The clonotype originates from a man between 18 and 35 years old in good health. Some clones in this sample may be carry-over from other donors' samples.

CDR3 region: CASSQVGQLANTGELFF. The CDR3 DNA reads TGTGCCAGCAGCCAAGTTGGACAGCTAGCGAACACCGGGGAGCTGTTTTTT. V gene TRBV14 combines with J gene TRBJ2-2, with D possibly TRBD1 on 6 matching bases. Germline CDR1 reads SGHDN; CDR2 reads FVKESK. This CDR3 has 17 amino acids. V was cut by 1 base and J by 0 bases, with 12 bases left in between.